This T cell receptor beta chain was profiled in a study of shared clonotypes between healthy human individuals. The CDR3 consists of 14 residues. V gave up 6 bases and J gave up 5 bases, with 16 bases separating them. The V gene's germline CDR1 is KGHSH and CDR2 LQKENI. Profiled with immunoSEQ multiplex PCR; TCRdb holds only in-frame clones, not every one. Of 550,000 to 700,000 clones in the sample, more than 70% were seen once. The clonotype comes from a woman aged 25 to 45 in good health. This sequence joins TRBV18 and TRBJ1-1; D ambiguous. The sample was memory CD4+ T cells sorted from blood. Sample subset: CD45RA-negative fraction. The CDR3 nucleotides are TGTGCCAGCTCGGAAAGGGTGGCGGGTACTGAAGCTTTCTTT. Protein product: CASSERVAGTEAFF.